Listed below are T cell receptor beta chains from one sample, sequenced in a study of T cell responses to AZD1222 COVID-19 vaccine. The method was immunoSEQ multiplex PCR; TCRdb's version includes in-frame clones alone and lacks a portion of them. The sample lists 150,000 or so clones; around 94% were seen once. This sample comprised peripheral blood, obtained on day 0 of AZD1222 vaccination. The receptors derive from an adult in good health. CDR3s include the opening cysteine and the closing phenylalanine or tryptophan. D genes are given only for firm matches. Size is stated for part of the rows, as once, few or many counts, or as a class when the clone is expanded.

d_gene	v_gene	j_gene	abundance	CDR3nt	CDR3aa
-	TRBV7-7	TRBJ2-3	-	TGTGCTAGCAGCTTCTCTCCGTCAGGGACAGATACGCAGTATTTT	CASSFSPSGTDTQYF
-	TRBV6-6	TRBJ1-5	-	TGTGCCAGCAGTTACCGGAGTATAGATAGCAATCAGCCCCAGCATTTT	CASSYRSIDSNQPQHF
-	TRBV19	TRBJ1-2	-	TGTGCCAGTAGTCTAACGTTACAGTCCTATGGCTACACCTTC	CASSLTLQSYGYTF
TRBD1	TRBV5-1	TRBJ1-4	once	TGCGCCAGCAGCTCAGGGGGCGCAGGGAATGAAAAACTGTTTTTT	CASSSGGAGNEKLFF
-	TRBV6-1	TRBJ1-2	-	TGTGCCAGCAGTGACAGGATGCAGACTTGGGGAGACTATGGCTACACCTTC	CASSDRMQTWGDYGYTF
-	TRBV4-1	TRBJ1-2	-	TGCGCCAGCAGCCAAGTCTCCAGGGGACATGGCTACACCTTC	CASSQVSRGHGYTF
-	TRBV9	TRBJ1-2	few	TGTGCCAGCAGCGCGGACAGTTGGTATGGCTACACCTTC	CASSADSWYGYTF
-	TRBV2	TRBJ1-2	once	TGTGCCAGCAGTACAGGTAGAAACTATGGCTACACCTTC	CASSTGRNYGYTF
TRBD1	TRBV7-9	TRBJ1-2	-	TGTGCCAGCAGCCTTGACAGGGGGACTAACTATGGCTACACCTTC	CASSLDRGTNYGYTF
TRBD1	TRBV27	TRBJ1-6	-	TGTGCCAGCACCCTGGCGGCCAGGGGGCAATCACCCCTCCACTTT	CASTLAARGQSPLHF
TRBD1	TRBV5-6	TRBJ1-4	once	TGTGCCAGCAGCTTCCGGGACAGGGGTGGGGAAAAACTGTTTTTT	CASSFRDRGGEKLFF
-	TRBV11-1	TRBJ1-5	-	TGTGCCAGCAGCTTGCGAACCGGGCAGGGGAATCAGCCCCAGCATTTT	CASSLRTGQGNQPQHF
-	TRBV30	TRBJ1-5	-	TGTGCCTGGAGTGTAGCCTCAAACCCTTATAGCAATCAGCCCCAGCATTTT	CAWSVASNPYSNQPQHF
-	TRBV27	TRBJ1-1	-	TGTGCCAGCAGTTTGCAGTGGGGCTTGAACACTGAAGCTTTCTTT	CASSLQWGLNTEAFF
-	TRBV4-1	TRBJ1-1	-	TGCGCCAGCAGCCAAGGAAGGTCTGTCCCGAACACTGAAGCTTTCTTT	CASSQGRSVPNTEAFF
-	TRBV15	TRBJ2-5	-	TGTGCCACCAGCAGAGGGGGGTCCCAAGAGACCCAGTACTTC	CATSRGGSQETQYF
-	TRBV7-8	TRBJ1-4	few	TGTGCCAGCAGCCGAAAGGGTAGAGAAAAACTGTTTTTT	CASSRKGREKLFF
TRBD2	TRBV4-2	TRBJ2-5	-	TGTGCCAGCAGCCAAGCGAGCGGGGGGGTTGAGACCCAGTACTTC	CASSQASGGVETQYF
TRBD1	TRBV3-1/TRBV3-2	TRBJ1-6	-	TGTGCCAGCAGCCCTGGGACAGGGGGAAATTCACCCCTCCACTTT	CASSPGTGGNSPLHF
-	TRBV4-2	TRBJ1-1	-	TGTGCCAGCAGCCGCGAGCACTACTTGAACACTGAAGCTTTCTTT	CASSREHYLNTEAFF
-	TRBV7-2	TRBJ2-3	-	TGTGCCAGCAGCTTAAGTTACGCTAGCACAGATACGCAGTATTTT	CASSLSYASTDTQYF
-	TRBV9	TRBJ1-3	-	TGTGCCAGCAGCGTAGGATCTGGAAACACCATATATTTT	CASSVGSGNTIYF
-	TRBV9	TRBJ1-5	-	TGTGCCAGCAGCGTCTCCTCGGGCAATCAGCCCCAGCATTTT	CASSVSSGNQPQHF
-	TRBV4-1	TRBJ2-3	-	TGCGCCAGCAGTCTTGGACGTAGCACAGATACGCAGTATTTT	CASSLGRSTDTQYF
TRBD2	TRBV27	TRBJ2-1	-	TGTGCCAGCAGGACAGCGGGGGGTTCCTACAATGAGCAGTTCTTC	CASRTAGGSYNEQFF
-	TRBV18	TRBJ2-1	once	TGTGCCAGCTCACCGGGGTACAATGAGCAGTTCTTC	CASSPGYNEQFF
-	TRBV7-9	TRBJ1-1	-	TGTGCCAGCAGCTTAGTAGGGGGTTACACTGAAGCTTTCTTT	CASSLVGGYTEAFF
-	TRBV19	TRBJ1-5	once	TGTGCCAGTAGTGCCGTCGGAACGGGCAATCAGCCCCAGCATTTT	CASSAVGTGNQPQHF
-	TRBV5-4	TRBJ1-1	-	TGTGCCAGCAGCTTAACGGGGATGAACACTGAAGCTTTCTTT	CASSLTGMNTEAFF
-	TRBV5-5	TRBJ1-6	once	TGTGCCAGCAGCTTGGCCGACAGTTGGGGATCACCCCTCCACTTT	CASSLADSWGSPLHF
-	TRBV27	TRBJ1-2	-	TGTGCCAGCAGTTCAACAACATCCTATGGCTACACCTTC	CASSSTTSYGYTF
TRBD2	TRBV10-3	TRBJ2-3	-	TGTGCCATCAGTGCAGGACTAGCGGGGTTGACAGATACGCAGTATTTT	CAISAGLAGLTDTQYF
TRBD1	TRBV18	TRBJ2-7	-	TGTGCCAGCTCACCCGACCAGGGGGCCGGCGAGCAGTACTTC	CASSPDQGAGEQYF
-	TRBV5-1	TRBJ1-1	-	TGCGCCAGCAGCTTGGGGCGGCCGCGTTACATGAACACTGAAGCTTTCTTT	CASSLGRPRYMNTEAFF
-	TRBV6-5	TRBJ1-3	-	TGTGCCAGCAGTCCTTCAGGCGGAAACACCATATATTTT	CASSPSGGNTIYF
-	TRBV2	TRBJ1-2	-	TGTGCCAGCAGTGAGTTAAACAGGTCTGATGGCTACACCTTC	CASSELNRSDGYTF
-	TRBV7-9	TRBJ1-2	-	TGTGCCAGCAGCGTCCCGACGGGCTATGGCTACACCTTC	CASSVPTGYGYTF
-	TRBV3-1/TRBV3-2	TRBJ1-1	once	TGTGCCAGCAGCCAAGATGCGGGGAACACTGAAGCTTTCTTT	CASSQDAGNTEAFF
TRBD1	TRBV4-3	TRBJ2-7	-	TGCGCCAGCTCCTCCGGGACAGGGAGATACGAGCAGTACTTC	CASSSGTGRYEQYF
-	TRBV27	TRBJ1-6	-	TGTGCCAGCAGGGGCAATTCACCCCTCCACTTT	CASRGNSPLHF